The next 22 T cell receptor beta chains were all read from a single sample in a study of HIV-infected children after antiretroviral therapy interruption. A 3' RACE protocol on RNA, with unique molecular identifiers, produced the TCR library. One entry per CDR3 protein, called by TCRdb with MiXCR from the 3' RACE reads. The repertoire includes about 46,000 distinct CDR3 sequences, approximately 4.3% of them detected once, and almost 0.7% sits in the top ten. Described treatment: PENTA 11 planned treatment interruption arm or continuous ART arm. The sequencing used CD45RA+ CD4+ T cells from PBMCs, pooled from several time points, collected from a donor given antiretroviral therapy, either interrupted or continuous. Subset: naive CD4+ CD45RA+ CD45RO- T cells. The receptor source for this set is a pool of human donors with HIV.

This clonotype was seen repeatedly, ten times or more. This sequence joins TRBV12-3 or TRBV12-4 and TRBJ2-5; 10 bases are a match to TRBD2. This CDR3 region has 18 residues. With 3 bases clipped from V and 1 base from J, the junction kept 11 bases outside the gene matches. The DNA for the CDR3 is TGTGCCAGCAGTTTTAGGTCTAGCGGGGGCCAACTCCAAGAGACCCAGTACTTC. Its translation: CASSFRSSGGQLQETQYF.

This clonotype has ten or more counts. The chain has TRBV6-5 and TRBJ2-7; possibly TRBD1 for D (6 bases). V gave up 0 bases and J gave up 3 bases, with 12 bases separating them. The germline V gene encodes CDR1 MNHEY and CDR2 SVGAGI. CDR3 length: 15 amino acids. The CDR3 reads CASSYSAQGIYEQYF. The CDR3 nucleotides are TGTGCCAGCAGTTACTCGGCACAGGGAATCTACGAGCAGTACTTC.

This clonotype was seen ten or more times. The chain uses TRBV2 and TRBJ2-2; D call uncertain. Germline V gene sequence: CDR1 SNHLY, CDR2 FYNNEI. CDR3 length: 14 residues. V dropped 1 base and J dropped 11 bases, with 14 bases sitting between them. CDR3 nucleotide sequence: TGTGCCAGCAGTGAAGTGGGCAGCCCCCTCGAGCTGTTTTTT. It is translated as CASSEVGSPLELFF.

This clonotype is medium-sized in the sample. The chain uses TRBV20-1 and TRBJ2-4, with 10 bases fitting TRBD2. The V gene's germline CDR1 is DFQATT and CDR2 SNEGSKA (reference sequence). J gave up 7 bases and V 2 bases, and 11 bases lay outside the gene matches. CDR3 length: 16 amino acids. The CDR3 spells CSARPSGRALANIQYF. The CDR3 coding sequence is TGCAGTGCTAGACCGAGCGGGAGGGCCCTCGCGAACATTCAGTACTTC.

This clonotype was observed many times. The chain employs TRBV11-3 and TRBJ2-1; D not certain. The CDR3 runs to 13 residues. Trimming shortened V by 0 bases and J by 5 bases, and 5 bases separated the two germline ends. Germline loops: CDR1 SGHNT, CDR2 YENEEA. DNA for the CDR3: TGTGCCAGCAGCTTAGACGGTAACAATGAGCAGTTCTTC. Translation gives CASSLDGNNEQFF.

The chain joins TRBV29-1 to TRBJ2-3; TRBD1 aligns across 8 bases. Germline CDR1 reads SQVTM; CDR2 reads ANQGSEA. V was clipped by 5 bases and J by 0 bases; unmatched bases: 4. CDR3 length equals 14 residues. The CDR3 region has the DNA TGCAGCGTTCCAGGGGGCCATAGCACAGATACGCAGTATTTT. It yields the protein CSVPGGHSTDTQYF.

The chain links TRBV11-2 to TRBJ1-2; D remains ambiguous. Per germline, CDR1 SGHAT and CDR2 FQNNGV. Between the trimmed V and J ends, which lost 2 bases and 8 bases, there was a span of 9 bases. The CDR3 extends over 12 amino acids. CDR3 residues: CASSLYQAGYTF. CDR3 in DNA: TGTGCCAGCAGCTTATATCAGGCCGGCTACACCTTC.

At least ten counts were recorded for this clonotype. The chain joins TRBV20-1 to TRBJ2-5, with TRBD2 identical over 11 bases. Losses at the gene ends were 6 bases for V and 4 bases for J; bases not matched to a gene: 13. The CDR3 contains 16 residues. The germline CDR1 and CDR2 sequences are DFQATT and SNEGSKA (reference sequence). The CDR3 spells CSASRGSGGAVETQYF. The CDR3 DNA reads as TGCAGTGCCTCCCGGGGTAGCGGGGGGGCGGTAGAGACCCAGTACTTC.

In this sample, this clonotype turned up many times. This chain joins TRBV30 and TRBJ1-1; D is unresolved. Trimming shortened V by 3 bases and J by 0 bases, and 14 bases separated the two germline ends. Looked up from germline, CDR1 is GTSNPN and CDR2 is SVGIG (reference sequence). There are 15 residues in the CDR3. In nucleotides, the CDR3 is TGTGCCTGGAGCGTGCCGGGAAAGATGAACACTGAAGCTTTCTTT. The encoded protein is CAWSVPGKMNTEAFF. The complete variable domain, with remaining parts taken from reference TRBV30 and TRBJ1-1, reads SQTIHQWPATLVQPVGSPLSLECTVEGTSNPNLYWYRQAAGRGLQLLFYSVGIGQISSEVPQNLSASRPQDRQFILSSKKLLLSDSGFYLCAWSVPGKMNTEAFFGQGTRLTVV.

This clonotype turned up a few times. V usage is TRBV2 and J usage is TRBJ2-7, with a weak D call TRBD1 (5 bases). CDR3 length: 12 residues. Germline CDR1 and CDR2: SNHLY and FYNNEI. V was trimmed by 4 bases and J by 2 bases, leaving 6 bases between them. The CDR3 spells CASSGRAYEQYF. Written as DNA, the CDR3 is TGTGCCAGCAGTGGCAGGGCCTACGAGCAGTACTTC.

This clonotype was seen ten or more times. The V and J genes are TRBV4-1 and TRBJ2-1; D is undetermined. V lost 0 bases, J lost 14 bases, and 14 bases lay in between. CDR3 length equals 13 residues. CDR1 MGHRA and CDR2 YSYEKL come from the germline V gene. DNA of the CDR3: TGCGCCAGCAGCCAAGATCTTAGTACCTCCGAGTTCTTC. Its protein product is CASSQDLSTSEFF.

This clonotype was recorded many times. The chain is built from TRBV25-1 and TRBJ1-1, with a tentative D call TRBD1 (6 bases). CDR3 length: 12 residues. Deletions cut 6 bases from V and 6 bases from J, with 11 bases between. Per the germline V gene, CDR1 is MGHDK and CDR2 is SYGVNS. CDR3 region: CASRDRVSEAFF. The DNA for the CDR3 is TGTGCCAGCAGGGACAGAGTTTCTGAAGCTTTCTTT.

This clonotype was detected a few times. The CDR3 here is CASSLSVFGRGLVDYEQYF. The CDR3 bases are TGTGCCAGCAGTTTATCAGTATTTGGTAGAGGTCTGGTGGACTACGAGCAGTACTTC. The gene calls are TRBV27 and TRBJ2-7; no clear D. The CDR3 is 19 residues long. Germline values: CDR1 MNHEY, CDR2 SMNVEV (reference sequence). The ends were cut back, 0 bases at V and 3 bases at J, with 24 bases in the middle.

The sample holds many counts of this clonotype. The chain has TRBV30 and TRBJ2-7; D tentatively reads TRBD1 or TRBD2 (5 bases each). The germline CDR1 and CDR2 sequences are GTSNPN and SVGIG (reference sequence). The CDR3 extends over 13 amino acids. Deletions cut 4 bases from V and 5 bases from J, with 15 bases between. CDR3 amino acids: CAWTSGPVHEQYF. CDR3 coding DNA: TGTGCCTGGACCTCGGGGCCAGTCCACGAGCAGTACTTC.

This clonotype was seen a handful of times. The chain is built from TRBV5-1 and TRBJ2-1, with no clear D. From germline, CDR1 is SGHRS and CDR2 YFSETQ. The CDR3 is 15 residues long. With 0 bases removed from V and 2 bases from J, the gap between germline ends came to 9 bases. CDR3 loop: CASSLGYLTYNEQFF. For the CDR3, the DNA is TGCGCCAGCAGCTTGGGGTACCTCACCTACAATGAGCAGTTCTTC.

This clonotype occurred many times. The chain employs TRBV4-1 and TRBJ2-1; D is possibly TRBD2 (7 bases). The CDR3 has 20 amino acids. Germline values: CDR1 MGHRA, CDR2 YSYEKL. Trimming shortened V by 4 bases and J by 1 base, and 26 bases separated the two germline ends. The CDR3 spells CASSPSRGDPFRGSYNEQFF. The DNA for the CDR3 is TGCGCCAGCAGCCCCTCCCGGGGGGACCCGTTCAGGGGATCCTACAATGAGCAGTTCTTC.

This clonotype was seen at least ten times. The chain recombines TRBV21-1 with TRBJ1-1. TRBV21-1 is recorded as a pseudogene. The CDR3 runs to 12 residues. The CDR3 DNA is TGTGCCACGAAATATTGGCCTACTGAAGCTTTCTTT. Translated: CATKYWPTEAFF.

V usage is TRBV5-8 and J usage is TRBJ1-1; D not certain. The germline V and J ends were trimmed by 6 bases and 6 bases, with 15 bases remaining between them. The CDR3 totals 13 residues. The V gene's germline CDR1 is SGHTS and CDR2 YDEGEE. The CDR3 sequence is CASTLAGVAEAFF. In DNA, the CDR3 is TGTGCCAGCACCCTTGCTGGCGTAGCTGAAGCTTTCTTT.

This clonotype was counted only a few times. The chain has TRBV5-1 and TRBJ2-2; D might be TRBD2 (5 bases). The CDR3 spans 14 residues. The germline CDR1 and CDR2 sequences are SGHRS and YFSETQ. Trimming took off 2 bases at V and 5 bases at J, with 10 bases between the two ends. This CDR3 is CASSFLPGTGELFF. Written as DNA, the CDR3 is TGCGCCAGCAGCTTTCTCCCGGGGACCGGGGAGCTGTTTTTT.

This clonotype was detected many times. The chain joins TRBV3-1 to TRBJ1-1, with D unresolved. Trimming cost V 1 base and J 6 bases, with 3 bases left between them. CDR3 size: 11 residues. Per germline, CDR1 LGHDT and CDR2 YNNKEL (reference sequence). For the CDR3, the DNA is TGTGCCAGCAGCCAAGTGGCTGAAGCTTTCTTT. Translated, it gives CASSQVAEAFF.

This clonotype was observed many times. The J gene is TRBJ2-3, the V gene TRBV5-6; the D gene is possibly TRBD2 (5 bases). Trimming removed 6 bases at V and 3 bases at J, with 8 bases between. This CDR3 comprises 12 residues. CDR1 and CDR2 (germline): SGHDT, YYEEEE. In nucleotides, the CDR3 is TGTGCCAGCACCCGGGGAACAGATACGCAGTATTTT. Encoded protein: CASTRGTDTQYF.

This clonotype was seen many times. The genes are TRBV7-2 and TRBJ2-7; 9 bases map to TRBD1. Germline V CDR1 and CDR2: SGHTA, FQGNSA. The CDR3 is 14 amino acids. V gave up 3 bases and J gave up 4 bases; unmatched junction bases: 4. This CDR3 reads CASSLRQGGYEQYF. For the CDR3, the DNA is TGTGCCAGCAGCTTGAGACAGGGGGGGTACGAGCAGTACTTC.